A selection of T cell receptor beta chains follows, all from one sample in a study of T cells in Graves' hyperthyroidism and ophthalmopathy. TCRdb re-analysed the multiplex PCR reads in MiXCR, keeping a single row per CDR3 protein. The sample lists 640,000 or so distinct CDR3 sequences, about 15% occurring once. Sequenced material: blood. These TCRs come from a middle-aged woman with Graves' ophthalmopathy. Both conserved end residues are part of each CDR3. Fields, in order: V gene, D gene, CDR3 protein. D genes are given only for firm matches.

>TRBV24-1|NA
CATSDLDGNYGYTF
>TRBV6-1|NA
CASSITVDYGYTF
>TRBV12-3/TRBV12-4|TRBD2
CASTLTSGRVETQYF
>TRBV12-3/TRBV12-4|NA
CASSFWGLSSYNEQFF
>TRBV12-3/TRBV12-4|TRBD2
CASRRLAGIETQYF
>TRBV15|NA
CATSRGSLSGGAFF
>TRBV28|NA
CASKISNQPQHF
>TRBV11-2|NA
CASSLVRLHTDTQYF
>TRBV29-1|NA
CSVARVLNTEAFF
>TRBV19|NA
CASSIFTLNQPQHF
>TRBV28|TRBD2
CASRPTSAQRGETQYF
>TRBV30|NA
CAWSPTESTEAFF
>TRBV24-1|TRBD1
CATSEGQGEDQPQHF
>TRBV6-5|NA
CASAPNYGYTF
>TRBV29-1|NA
CSGRIAYGYTF
>TRBV24-1|NA
CATSDPRQPQETQYF
>TRBV20-1|NA
CSARQLPLEQYF
>TRBV6-2/TRBV6-3|TRBD1
CASSYLAGQGQEQYF
>TRBV5-6|NA
CASSFRNRVYEQYF
>TRBV25-1|TRBD2
CATTSGSYEQYF
>TRBV5-6|NA
CASSPQTTGELFF
>TRBV20-1|TRBD2
CSARREGYEQYF
>TRBV10-2|TRBD1
CASRDRDSGYTF
>TRBV2|TRBD1
CASSPGQVSNQPQHF
>TRBV9|TRBD2
CASSTSGRKSGELFF